This TCR beta chain was identified in a study of PD-L1 blockade in urothelial cancer. The assay was immunoSEQ multiplex PCR, and TCRdb's table has in-frame clones only and misses some. This table has around 33,000 clones, roughly four fifths appearing once. Looked up from germline, CDR1 is SGDLS and CDR2 is YYNGEE. With V trimmed by 0 bases and J by 7 bases, 3 bases remained unmatched. The CDR3 runs 14 residues. The chain couples TRBV9 to TRBJ2-1, with TRBD2 matching over 8 bases. Sequencing was performed on PBMCs, taken around atezolizumab (anti-PD-L1) treatment. The clonotype comes from a man aged 65 to 85 with urothelial cancer. The CDR3 nucleotides are TGTGCCAGCAGCGTAGTCACTAGCGGTAATGAGCAGTTCTTC. Translation gives CASSVVTSGNEQFF.